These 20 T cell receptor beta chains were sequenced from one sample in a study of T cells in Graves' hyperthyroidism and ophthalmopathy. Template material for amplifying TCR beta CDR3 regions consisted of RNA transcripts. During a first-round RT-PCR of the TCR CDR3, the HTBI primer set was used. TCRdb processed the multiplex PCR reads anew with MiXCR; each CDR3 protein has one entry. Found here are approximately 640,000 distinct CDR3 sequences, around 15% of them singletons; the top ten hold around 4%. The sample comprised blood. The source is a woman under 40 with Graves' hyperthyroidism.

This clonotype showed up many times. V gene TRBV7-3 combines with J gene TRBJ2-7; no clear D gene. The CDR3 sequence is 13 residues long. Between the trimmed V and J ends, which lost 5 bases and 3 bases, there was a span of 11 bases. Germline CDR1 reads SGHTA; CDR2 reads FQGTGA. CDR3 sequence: CASSRTKNYEQYF. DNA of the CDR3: TGTGCCAGCAGCCGGACCAAAAACTACGAGCAGTACTTC.

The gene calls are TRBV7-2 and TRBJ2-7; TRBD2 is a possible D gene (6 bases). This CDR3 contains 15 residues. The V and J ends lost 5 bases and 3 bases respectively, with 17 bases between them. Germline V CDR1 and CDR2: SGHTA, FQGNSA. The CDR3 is CASSTVADSFYEQYF. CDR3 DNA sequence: TGTGCCAGCAGCACAGTAGCGGACTCCTTCTACGAGCAGTACTTC.

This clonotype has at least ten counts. The CDR3: CSARVTQGLTYEQYF. CDR3 DNA sequence: TGCAGTGCTAGAGTGACACAGGGGTTGACCTACGAGCAGTACTTC. The V and J genes are TRBV20-1 and TRBJ2-7; 7 bases match TRBD1. This CDR3 has 15 amino acids. In germline, CDR1 is DFQATT, CDR2 SNEGSKA (reference sequence). Trimming at V came to 1 base and at J to 2 bases, leaving 8 bases not matched to a gene.

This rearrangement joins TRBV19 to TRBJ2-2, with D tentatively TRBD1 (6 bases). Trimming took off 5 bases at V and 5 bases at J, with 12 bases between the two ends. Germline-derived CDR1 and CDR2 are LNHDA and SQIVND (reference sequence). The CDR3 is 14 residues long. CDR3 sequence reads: CASSSSTGTGELFF. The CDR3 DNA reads TGTGCCAGTAGTTCCTCAACAGGGACCGGGGAGCTGTTTTTT.

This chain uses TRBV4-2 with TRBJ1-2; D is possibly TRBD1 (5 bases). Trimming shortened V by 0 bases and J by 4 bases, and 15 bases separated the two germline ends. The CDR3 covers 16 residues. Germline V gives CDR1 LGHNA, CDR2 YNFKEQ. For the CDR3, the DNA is TGTGCCAGCAGCCAAGATACGAGAGGGGAAAGCTATGGCTACACCTTC. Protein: CASSQDTRGESYGYTF.

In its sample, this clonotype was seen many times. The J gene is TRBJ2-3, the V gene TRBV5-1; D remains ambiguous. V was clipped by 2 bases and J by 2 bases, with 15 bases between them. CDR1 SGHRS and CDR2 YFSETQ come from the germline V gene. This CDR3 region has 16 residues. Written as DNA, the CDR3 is TGCGCCAGCAGCTTAGACGCACCGTCCGACACAGATACGCAGTATTTT. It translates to CASSLDAPSDTDTQYF.

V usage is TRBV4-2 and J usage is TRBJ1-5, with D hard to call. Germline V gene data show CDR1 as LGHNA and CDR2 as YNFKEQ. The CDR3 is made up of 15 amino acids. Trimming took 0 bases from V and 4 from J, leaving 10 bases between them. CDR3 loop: CASSQEAYPNQPQHF. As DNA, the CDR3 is TGTGCCAGCAGCCAAGAGGCCTACCCTAATCAGCCCCAGCATTTT.

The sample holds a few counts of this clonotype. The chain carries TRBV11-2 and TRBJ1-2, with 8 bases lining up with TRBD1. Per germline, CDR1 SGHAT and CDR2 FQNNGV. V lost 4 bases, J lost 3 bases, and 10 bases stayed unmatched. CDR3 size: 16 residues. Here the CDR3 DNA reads TGTGCCAGCAGCTCCGAACCGGGACAGGCTGACTATGGCTACACCTTC. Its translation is CASSSEPGQADYGYTF.

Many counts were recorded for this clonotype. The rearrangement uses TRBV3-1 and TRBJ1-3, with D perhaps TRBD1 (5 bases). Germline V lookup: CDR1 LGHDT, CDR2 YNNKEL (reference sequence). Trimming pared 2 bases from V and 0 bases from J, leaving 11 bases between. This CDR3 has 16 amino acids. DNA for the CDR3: TGTGCCAGCAGCCAACACCCGGACAACTCTGGAAACACCATATATTTT. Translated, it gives CASSQHPDNSGNTIYF.

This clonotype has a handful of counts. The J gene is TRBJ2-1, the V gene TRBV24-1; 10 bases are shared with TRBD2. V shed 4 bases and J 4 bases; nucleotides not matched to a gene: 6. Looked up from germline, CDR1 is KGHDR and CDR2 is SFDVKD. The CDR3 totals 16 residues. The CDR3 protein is CATSDQTSGLYNEQFF. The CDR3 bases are TGTGCCACCAGTGACCAGACTAGCGGGCTTTACAATGAGCAGTTCTTC.

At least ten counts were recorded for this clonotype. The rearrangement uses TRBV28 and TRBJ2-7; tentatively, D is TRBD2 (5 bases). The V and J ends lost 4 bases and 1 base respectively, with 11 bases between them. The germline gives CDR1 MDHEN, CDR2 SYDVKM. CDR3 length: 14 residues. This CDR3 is CASSSGLQSYEQYF. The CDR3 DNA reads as TGTGCCAGCAGTTCAGGACTGCAGTCCTACGAGCAGTACTTC. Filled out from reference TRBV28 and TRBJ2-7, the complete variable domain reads DVKVTQSSRYLVKRTGEKVFLECVQDMDHENMFWYRQDPGLGLRLIYFSYDVKMKEKGDIPEGYSVSREKKERFSLILESASTNQTSMYLCASSSGLQSYEQYFGPGTRLTVT.

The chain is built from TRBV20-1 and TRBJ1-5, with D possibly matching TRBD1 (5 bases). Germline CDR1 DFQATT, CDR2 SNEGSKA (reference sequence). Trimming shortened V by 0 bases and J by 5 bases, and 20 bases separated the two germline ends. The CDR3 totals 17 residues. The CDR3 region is CSARDPAGLLGDQPQHF. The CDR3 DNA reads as TGCAGTGCTAGAGATCCGGCAGGACTCCTAGGGGATCAGCCCCAGCATTTT.

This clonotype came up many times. Here the CDR3 DNA reads TGCGCCAGCAGGGAAGGGGCGACAGCCTCCTACGAGCAGTACTTC. As protein: CASREGATASYEQYF. The rearrangement uses TRBV5-1 and TRBJ2-7, with D possibly TRBD1 on 5 matching bases. Germline lookup yields CDR1 SGHRS and CDR2 YFSETQ. The germline V and J ends were trimmed by 5 bases and 0 bases, with 15 bases remaining between them. The CDR3 has 15 residues.

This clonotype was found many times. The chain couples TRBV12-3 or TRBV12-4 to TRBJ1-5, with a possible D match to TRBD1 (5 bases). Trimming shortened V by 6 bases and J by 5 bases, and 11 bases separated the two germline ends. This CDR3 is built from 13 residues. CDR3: CASSRTTDQPQHF. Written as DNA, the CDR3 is TGTGCCAGCAGCAGGACAACTGATCAGCCCCAGCATTTT.

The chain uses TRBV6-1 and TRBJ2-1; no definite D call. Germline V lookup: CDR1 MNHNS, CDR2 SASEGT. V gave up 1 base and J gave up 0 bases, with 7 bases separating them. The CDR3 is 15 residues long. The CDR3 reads CASSEDVSSYNEQFF. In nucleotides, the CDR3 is TGTGCCAGCAGTGAAGATGTGAGCTCCTACAATGAGCAGTTCTTC.

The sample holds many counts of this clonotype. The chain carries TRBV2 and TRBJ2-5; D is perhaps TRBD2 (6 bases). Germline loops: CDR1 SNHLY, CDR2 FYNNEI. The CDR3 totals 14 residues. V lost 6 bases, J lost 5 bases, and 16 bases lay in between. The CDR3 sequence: CASRNGGGGETQYF. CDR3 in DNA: TGTGCCAGCAGGAACGGGGGAGGTGGGGAGACCCAGTACTTC.

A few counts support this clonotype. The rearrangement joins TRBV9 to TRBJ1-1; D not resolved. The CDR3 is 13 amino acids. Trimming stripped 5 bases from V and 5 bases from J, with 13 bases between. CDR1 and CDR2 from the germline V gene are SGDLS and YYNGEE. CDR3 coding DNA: TGTGCCAGCAGTGGCGAGATGAGGACTGAAGCTTTCTTT. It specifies CASSGEMRTEAFF.

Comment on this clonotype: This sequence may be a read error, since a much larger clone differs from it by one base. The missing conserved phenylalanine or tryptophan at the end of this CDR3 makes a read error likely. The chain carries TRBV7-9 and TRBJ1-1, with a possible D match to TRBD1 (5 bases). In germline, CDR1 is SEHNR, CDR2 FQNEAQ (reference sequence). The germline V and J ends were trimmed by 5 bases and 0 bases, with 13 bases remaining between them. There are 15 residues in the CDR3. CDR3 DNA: TGTGCCAGCAGCGGACAAGGAATATTGAACACTGAAGCTTTCCTT. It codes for CASSGQGILNTEAFL.

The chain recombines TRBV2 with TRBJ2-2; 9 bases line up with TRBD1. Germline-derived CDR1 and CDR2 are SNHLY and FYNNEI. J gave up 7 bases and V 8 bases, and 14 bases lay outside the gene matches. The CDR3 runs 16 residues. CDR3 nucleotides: TGTGCCAGCCGTCGTCGTACAACAGGGGGCATCGGGGAGCTGTTTTTT. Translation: CASRRRTTGGIGELFF.

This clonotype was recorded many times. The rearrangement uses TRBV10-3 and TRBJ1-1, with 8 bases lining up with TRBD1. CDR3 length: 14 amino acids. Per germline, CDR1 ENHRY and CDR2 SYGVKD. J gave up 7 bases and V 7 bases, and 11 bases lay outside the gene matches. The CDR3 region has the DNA TGTGCCATCAATACCCAGGGGGCTTTTGGTGAAGCTTTCTTT. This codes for CAINTQGAFGEAFF.